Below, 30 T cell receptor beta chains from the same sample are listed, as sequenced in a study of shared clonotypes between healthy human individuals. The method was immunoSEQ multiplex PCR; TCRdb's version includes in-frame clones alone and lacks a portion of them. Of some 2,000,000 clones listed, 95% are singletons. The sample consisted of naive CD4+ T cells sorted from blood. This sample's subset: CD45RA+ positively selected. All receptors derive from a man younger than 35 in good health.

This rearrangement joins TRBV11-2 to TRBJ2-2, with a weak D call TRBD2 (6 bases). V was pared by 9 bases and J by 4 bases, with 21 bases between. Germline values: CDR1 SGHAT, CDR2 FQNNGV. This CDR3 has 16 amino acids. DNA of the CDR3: TGTGCCAGTACAAACCCCGGGGGAGGTTCCACCGGGGAGCTGTTTTTT. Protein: CASTNPGGGSTGELFF.

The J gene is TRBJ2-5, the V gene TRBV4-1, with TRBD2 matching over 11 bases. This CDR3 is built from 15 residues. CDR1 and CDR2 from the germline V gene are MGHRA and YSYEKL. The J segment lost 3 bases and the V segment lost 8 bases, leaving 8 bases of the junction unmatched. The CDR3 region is CASGPTSGDKETQYF. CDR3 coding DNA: TGCGCCAGCGGCCCGACTAGCGGGGATAAAGAGACCCAGTACTTC.

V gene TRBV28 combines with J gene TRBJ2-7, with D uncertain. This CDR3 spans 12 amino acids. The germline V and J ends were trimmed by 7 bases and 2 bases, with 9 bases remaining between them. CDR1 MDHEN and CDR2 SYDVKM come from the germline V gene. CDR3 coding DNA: TGTGCCAGCACCGTAGGGACCTACGAGCAGTACTTC. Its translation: CASTVGTYEQYF.

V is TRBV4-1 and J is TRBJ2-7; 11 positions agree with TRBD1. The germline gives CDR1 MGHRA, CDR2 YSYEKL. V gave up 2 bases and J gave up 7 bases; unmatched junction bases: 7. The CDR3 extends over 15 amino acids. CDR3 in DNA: TGCGCCAGCAGCCAACTAGACCGGGACAGGGGGGAGCAGTACTTC. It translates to CASSQLDRDRGEQYF.

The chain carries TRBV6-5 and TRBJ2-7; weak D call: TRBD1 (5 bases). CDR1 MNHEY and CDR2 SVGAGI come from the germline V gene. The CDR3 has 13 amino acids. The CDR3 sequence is CATTDTNSYEQYF. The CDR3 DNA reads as TGTGCTACAACGGACACCAACTCCTACGAGCAGTACTTC.

DNA for the CDR3: TGCGCCAGCAGCTTGGGCCGGGGCGATCAGCCCCAGCATTTT. It codes for CASSLGRGDQPQHF. The chain links TRBV5-1 to TRBJ1-5; possible D gene TRBD1, 5 bases. The CDR3 is 14 amino acids. The V gene lost 0 bases and the J gene lost 5 bases, with 9 bases spanning the gap. Germline V CDR1 and CDR2: SGHRS, YFSETQ.

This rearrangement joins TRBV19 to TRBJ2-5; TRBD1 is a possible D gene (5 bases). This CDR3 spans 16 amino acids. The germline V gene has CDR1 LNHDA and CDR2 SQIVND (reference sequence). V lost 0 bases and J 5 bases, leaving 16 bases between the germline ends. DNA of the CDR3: TGTGCCAGTAGTATAGATAGGCCGCAGGGAAGCGAGACCCAGTACTTC. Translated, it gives CASSIDRPQGSETQYF.

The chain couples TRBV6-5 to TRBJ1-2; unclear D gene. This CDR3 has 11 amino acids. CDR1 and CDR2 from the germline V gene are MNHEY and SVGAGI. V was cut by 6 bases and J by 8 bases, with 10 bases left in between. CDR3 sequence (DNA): TGTGCCAGCAGCCGTTATCAGGGCTACACCTTC. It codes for CASSRYQGYTF.

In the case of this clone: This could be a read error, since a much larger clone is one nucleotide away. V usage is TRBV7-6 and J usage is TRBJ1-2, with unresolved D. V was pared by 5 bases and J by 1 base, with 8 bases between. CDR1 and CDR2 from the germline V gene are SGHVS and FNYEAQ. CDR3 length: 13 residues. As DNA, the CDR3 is TGTGCCAGCAGCCCGGCCCTTAACTATGGCTACACCTTC. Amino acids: CASSPALNYGYTF.

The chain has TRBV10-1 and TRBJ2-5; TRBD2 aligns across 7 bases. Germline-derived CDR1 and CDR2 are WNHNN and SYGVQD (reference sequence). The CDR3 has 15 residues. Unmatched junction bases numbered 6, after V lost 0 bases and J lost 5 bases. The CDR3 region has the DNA TGCGCCAGCAGTGAGTCAATGGGAGGGCCTGAGACCCAGTACTTC. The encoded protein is CASSESMGGPETQYF.

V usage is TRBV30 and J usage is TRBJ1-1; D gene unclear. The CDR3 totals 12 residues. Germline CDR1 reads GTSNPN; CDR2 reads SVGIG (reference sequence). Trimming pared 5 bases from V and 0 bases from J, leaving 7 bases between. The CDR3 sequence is CAWARLNTEAFF. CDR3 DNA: TGTGCCTGGGCCCGGCTGAACACTGAAGCTTTCTTT.

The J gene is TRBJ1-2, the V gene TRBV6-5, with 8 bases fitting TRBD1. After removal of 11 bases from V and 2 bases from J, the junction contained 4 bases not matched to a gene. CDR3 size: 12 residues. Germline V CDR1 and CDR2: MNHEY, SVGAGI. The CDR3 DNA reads TGTGCCGCCTGGGACAGGAACTATGGCTACACCTTC. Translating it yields CAAWDRNYGYTF.

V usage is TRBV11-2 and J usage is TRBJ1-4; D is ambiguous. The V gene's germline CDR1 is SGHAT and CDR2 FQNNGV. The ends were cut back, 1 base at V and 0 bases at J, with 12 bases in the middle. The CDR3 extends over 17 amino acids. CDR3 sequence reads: CASSLGPSPATNEKLFF. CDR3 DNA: TGTGCCAGCAGCTTAGGGCCCAGCCCAGCAACTAATGAAAAACTGTTTTTT. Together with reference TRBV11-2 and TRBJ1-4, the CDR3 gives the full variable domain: EAGVAQSPRYKIIEKRQSVAFWCNPISGHATLYWYQQILGQGPKLLIQFQNNGVVDDSQLPKDRFSAERLKGVDSTLKIQPAKLEDSAVYLCASSLGPSPATNEKLFFGSGTQLSVL.

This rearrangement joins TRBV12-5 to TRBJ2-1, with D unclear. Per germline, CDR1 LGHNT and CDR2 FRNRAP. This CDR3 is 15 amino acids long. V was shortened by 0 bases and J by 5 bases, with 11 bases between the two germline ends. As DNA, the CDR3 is TGTGCTAGTGGTTTGGTTCAGCTCGGAAACAATGAGCAGTTCTTC. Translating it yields CASGLVQLGNNEQFF.

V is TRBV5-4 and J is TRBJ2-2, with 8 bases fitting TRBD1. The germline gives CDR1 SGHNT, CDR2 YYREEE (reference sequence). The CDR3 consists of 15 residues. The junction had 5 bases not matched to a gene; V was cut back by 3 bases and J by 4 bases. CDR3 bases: TGTGCCAGCAGCTATACAGGGGGACTCACCGGGGAGCTGTTTTTT. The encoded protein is CASSYTGGLTGELFF.

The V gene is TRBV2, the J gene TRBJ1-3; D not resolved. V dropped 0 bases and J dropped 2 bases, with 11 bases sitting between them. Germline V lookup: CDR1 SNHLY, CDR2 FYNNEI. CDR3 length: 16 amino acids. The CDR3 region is CASSEALASTGNTIYF. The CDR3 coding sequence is TGTGCCAGCAGTGAAGCGCTTGCTAGTACTGGAAACACCATATATTTT.

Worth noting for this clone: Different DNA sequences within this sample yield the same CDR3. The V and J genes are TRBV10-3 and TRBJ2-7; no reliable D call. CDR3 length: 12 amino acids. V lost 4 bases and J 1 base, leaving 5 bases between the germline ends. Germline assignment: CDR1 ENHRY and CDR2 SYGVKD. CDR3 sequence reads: CAISGSSYEQYF. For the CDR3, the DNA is TGTGCCATCAGTGGGTCTTCCTACGAGCAGTACTTC.

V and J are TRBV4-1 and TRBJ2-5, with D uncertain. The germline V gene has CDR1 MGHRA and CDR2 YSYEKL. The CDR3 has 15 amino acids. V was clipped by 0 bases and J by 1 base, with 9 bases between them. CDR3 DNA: TGCGCCAGCAGCCAAGAGGGATGGGGCCAAGAGACCCAGTACTTC. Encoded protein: CASSQEGWGQETQYF.

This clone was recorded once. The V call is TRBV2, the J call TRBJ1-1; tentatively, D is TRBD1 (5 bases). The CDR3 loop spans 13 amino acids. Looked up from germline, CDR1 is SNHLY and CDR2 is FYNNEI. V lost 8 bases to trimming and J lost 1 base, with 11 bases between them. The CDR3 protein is CASEDIANTEAFF. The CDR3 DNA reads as TGTGCCAGCGAGGACATAGCGAACACTGAAGCTTTCTTT.

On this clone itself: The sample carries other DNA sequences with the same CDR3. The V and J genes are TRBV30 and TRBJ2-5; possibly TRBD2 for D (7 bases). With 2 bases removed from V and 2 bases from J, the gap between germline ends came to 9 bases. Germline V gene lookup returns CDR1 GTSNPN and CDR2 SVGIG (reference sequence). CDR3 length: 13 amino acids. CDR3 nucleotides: TGTGCCTGGAGTAGGGGGGGTCAAGAGACCCAGTACTTC. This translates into CAWSRGGQETQYF.

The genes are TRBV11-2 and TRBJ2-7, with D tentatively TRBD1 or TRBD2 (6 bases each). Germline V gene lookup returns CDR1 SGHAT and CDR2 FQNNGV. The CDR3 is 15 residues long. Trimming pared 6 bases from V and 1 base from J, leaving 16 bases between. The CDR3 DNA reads TGTGCCAGCAGATCCCCCGGGGGCAAGTCCTACGAGCAGTACTTC. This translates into CASRSPGGKSYEQYF.

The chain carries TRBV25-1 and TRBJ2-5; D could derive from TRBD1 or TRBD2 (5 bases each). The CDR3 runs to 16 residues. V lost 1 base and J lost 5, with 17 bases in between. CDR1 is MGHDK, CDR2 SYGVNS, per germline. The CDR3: CASSEFLRGKVETQYF. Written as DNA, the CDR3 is TGTGCCAGCAGTGAATTCCTGAGGGGAAAGGTTGAGACCCAGTACTTC.

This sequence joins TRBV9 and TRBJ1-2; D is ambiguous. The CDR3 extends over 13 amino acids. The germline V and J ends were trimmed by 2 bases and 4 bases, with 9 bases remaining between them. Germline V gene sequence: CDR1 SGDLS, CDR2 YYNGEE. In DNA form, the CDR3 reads TGTGCCAGCAGCGTCCAACAGAGCTATGGCTACACCTTC. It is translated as CASSVQQSYGYTF.

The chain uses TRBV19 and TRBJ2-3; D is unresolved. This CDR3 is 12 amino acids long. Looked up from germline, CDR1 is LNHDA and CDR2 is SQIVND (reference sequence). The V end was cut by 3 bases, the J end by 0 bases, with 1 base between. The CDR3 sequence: CASSMSTDTQYF. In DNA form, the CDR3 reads TGTGCCAGTAGTATGAGCACAGATACGCAGTATTTT.

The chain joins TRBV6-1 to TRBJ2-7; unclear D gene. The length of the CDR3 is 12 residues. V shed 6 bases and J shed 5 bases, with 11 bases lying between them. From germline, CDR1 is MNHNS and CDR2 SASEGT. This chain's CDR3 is CASSLGHNEQYF. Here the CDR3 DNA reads TGTGCCAGCAGCCTAGGGCATAACGAGCAGTACTTC.

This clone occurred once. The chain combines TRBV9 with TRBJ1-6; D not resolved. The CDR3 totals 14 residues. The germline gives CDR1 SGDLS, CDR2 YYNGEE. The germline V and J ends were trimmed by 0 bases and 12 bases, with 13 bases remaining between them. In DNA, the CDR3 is TGTGCCAGCAGCGTAGTGGCAGATAAGGGACCCCTCCACTTT. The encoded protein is CASSVVADKGPLHF.

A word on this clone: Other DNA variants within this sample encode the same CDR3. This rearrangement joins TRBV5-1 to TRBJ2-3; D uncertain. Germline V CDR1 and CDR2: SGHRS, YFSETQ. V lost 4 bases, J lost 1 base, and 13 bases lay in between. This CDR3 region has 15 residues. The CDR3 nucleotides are TGCGCCAGCAGCCCCCGAGGAGACGGCACAGATACGCAGTATTTT. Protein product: CASSPRGDGTDTQYF. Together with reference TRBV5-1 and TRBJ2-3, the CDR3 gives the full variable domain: KAGVTQTPRYLIKTRGQQVTLSCSPISGHRSVSWYQQTPGQGLQFLFEYFSETQRNKGNFPGRFSGRQFSNSRSEMNVSTLELGDSALYLCASSPRGDGTDTQYFGPGTRLTVL.

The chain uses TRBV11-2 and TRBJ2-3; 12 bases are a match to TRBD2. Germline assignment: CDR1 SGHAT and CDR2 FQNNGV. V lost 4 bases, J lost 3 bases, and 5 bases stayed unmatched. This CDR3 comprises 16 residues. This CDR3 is CASSSGLAGRTDTQYF. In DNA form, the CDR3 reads TGTGCCAGCAGCTCGGGACTAGCGGGTCGGACAGATACGCAGTATTTT.

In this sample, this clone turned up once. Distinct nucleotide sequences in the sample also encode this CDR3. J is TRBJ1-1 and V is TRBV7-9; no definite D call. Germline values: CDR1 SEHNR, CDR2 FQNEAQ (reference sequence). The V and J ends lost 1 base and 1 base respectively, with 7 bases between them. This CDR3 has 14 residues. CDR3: CASSLGVGNTEAFF. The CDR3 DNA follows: TGTGCCAGCAGCTTAGGTGTCGGGAACACTGAAGCTTTCTTT.

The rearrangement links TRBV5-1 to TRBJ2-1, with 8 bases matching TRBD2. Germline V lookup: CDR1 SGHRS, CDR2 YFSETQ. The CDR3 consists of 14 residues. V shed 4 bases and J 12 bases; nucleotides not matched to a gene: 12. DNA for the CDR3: TGCGCCAGCAGCGCGGGGGGAACAATGAGAATGCAGTTCTTC. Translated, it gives CASSAGGTMRMQFF. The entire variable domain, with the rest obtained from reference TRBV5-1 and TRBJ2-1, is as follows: KAGVTQTPRYLIKTRGQQVTLSCSPISGHRSVSWYQQTPGQGLQFLFEYFSETQRNKGNFPGRFSGRQFSNSRSEMNVSTLELGDSALYLCASSAGGTMRMQFFGPGTRLTVL.